Below are 26 T cell receptor beta chains sequenced from a single sample in a study of shared clonotypes between healthy human individuals. Clones were sequenced by immunoSEQ multiplex PCR, and TCRdb holds only the in-frame ones, with some missing. The sample has roughly 2,500,000 clones, approximately 93% seen once; the top ten hold about 0.38%. Sequencing input: naive CD4+ T cells from PBMCs. The subset was: CD45RA+ positively selected. Every receptor here comes from a man between 18 and 29 years old in good health. Some clones in this sample may be carry-over from other donors' samples.

The rearrangement joins TRBV7-3 to TRBJ2-3, with TRBD2 matching over 10 bases. The trim removed 5 bases at V and 5 bases at J, leaving 10 bases unmatched. Looked up from germline, CDR1 is SGHTA and CDR2 is FQGTGA. The CDR3 extends over 16 amino acids. DNA for the CDR3: TGTGCCAGCAGCCCAGGGAGCGGGAGGGCCGGAGATACGCAGTATTTT. Amino acids: CASSPGSGRAGDTQYF.

The V call is TRBV19, the J call TRBJ1-1; D remains unclear. Germline V gene sequence: CDR1 LNHDA, CDR2 SQIVND (reference sequence). This CDR3 is built from 15 residues. Trimming removed 4 bases at V and 5 bases at J, with 17 bases between. The CDR3 loop is CASSKGPGRLTEAFF. CDR3 DNA sequence: TGTGCCAGTAGTAAAGGGCCGGGAAGGTTAACTGAAGCTTTCTTT.

The chain employs TRBV15 and TRBJ2-7; weak D call: TRBD2 (5 bases). Germline-derived CDR1 and CDR2 are LNHNV and YYDKDF (reference sequence). V lost 3 bases and J 3 bases, leaving 15 bases between the germline ends. CDR3 length: 15 residues. The CDR3 nucleotides read TGTGCCACCAGCAGCTCCTACGGGGATTACTACGAGCAGTACTTC. The encoded protein is CATSSSYGDYYEQYF. The entire variable domain, with the rest obtained from reference TRBV15 and TRBJ2-7, is as follows: DAMVIQNPRYQVTQFGKPVTLSCSQTLNHNVMYWYQQKSSQAPKLLFHYYDKDFNNEADTPDNFQSRRPNTSFCFLDIRSPGLGDTAMYLCATSSSYGDYYEQYFGPGTRLTVT.

This clone was found once. V usage is TRBV2 and J usage is TRBJ2-2; TRBD1 might be the D (5 bases). Trimming took off 7 bases at V and 3 bases at J, with 12 bases between the two ends. CDR1 is SNHLY and CDR2 is FYNNEI in the germline V gene. The CDR3 spans 14 residues. Written as DNA, the CDR3 is TGTGCCAGCATGGCGGAACAGGACACCGGGGAGCTGTTTTTT. This gives the protein CASMAEQDTGELFF.

This clone occurred once. This chain joins TRBV6-5 and TRBJ2-3; D call uncertain. V lost 5 bases to trimming and J lost 0 bases, with 9 bases between them. The CDR3 extends over 14 amino acids. Germline V gene lookup returns CDR1 MNHEY and CDR2 SVGAGI. For the CDR3, the DNA is TGTGCCAGCAGTGCACAGCCTAGCACAGATACGCAGTATTTT. It codes for CASSAQPSTDTQYF.

On this clone itself: Other DNA sequences in this sample translate to the same CDR3. The J gene is TRBJ1-4, the V gene TRBV6-5; TRBD1 matches at 10 bases. The CDR3 is 14 amino acids. Per the germline V gene, CDR1 is MNHEY and CDR2 is SVGAGI. V lost 6 bases to trimming and J lost 7 bases; unmatched junction nucleotides: 5. In DNA, the CDR3 is TGTGCCAGCAGCAGACAGGGGGCTAGTGAAAAACTGTTTTTT. Translation gives CASSRQGASEKLFF.

The J gene is TRBJ2-6, the V gene TRBV9; 8 bases agree with TRBD1. CDR1 and CDR2 (germline): SGDLS, YYNGEE. The J segment lost 0 bases and the V segment lost 9 bases, leaving 5 bases of the junction unmatched. The CDR3 length is 15 residues. CDR3 bases: TGTGCCACTGGACAGGGCCGCTCTGGGGCCAACGTCCTGACTTTC. Amino acids: CATGQGRSGANVLTF.

The chain employs TRBV6-1 and TRBJ2-3; D is perhaps TRBD2 (6 bases). V was clipped by 2 bases and J by 6 bases, with 18 bases between them. CDR1 and CDR2 from the germline V gene are MNHNS and SASEGT. This CDR3 is 16 amino acids long. The CDR3, as DNA: TGTGCCAGCAGTGAACTGGGCGTAGCGGTCACGGATACGCAGTATTTT. It yields the protein CASSELGVAVTDTQYF.

DNA of the CDR3: TGTGCCAGCAGTGACTTCTGGAACACTGAAGCTTTCTTT. It specifies CASSDFWNTEAFF. The V and J genes are TRBV6-4 and TRBJ1-1; D gene unclear. Germline V gene lookup returns CDR1 MRHNA and CDR2 SNTAGT. The CDR3 has 13 residues. Trimming removed 1 base from V and 1 base from J, with 4 bases in between.

The gene calls are TRBV7-9 and TRBJ2-7; 12 bases fit TRBD2. This CDR3 contains 18 residues. Trimming removed 5 bases from V and 0 bases from J; junction bases left unmatched: 11. CDR1 is SEHNR and CDR2 is FQNEAQ in the germline V gene (reference sequence). CDR3 sequence reads: CASSSTGTSGLSSYEQYF. CDR3 sequence (DNA): TGTGCCAGCAGCAGTACTGGGACTAGCGGGCTTAGCTCCTACGAGCAGTACTTC. The variable domain in full, with the rest retrieved from reference TRBV7-9 and TRBJ2-7, is DTGVSQNPRHKITKRGQNVTFRCDPISEHNRLYWYRQTLGQGPEFLTYFQNEAQLEKSRLLSDRFSAERPKGSFSTLEIQRTEQGDSAMYLCASSSTGTSGLSSYEQYFGPGTRLTVT.

The chain links TRBV28 to TRBJ2-7; 10 bases are shared with TRBD2. V shed 3 bases, J shed 0 bases, and the junction held 5 bases outside the gene matches. The CDR3 is made up of 16 amino acids. CDR1 and CDR2 (germline): MDHEN, SYDVKM. CDR3 DNA: TGTGCCAGCAGTTTGGCTGGGACTAGCGACTCCTACGAGCAGTACTTC. This translates into CASSLAGTSDSYEQYF.

The chain recombines TRBV6-1 with TRBJ2-7, with 9 positions matching TRBD2. The CDR3 is made up of 14 amino acids. Per germline, CDR1 MNHNS and CDR2 SASEGT. Trimming cost V 2 bases and J 4 bases; bases outside gene matches: 3. The CDR3 DNA sequence: TGTGCCAGCAGTGAACCAGCGGGGGGATACGAGCAGTACTTC. Its translation: CASSEPAGGYEQYF.

The chain combines TRBV30 with TRBJ2-7, with a possible D match to TRBD1 (5 bases). CDR3 length: 11 amino acids. V was pared by 2 bases and J by 6 bases, with 8 bases between. Looked up from germline, CDR1 is GTSNPN and CDR2 is SVGIG (reference sequence). As DNA, the CDR3 is TGTGCCTGGAGTCGCAGGGCCGAGCAGTACTTC. Amino acids: CAWSRRAEQYF.

The chain is built from TRBV6-5 and TRBJ1-1; 7 bases line up with TRBD1. With 2 bases clipped from V and 3 bases from J, the junction kept 3 bases outside the gene matches. The CDR3 is made up of 14 amino acids. Looked up from germline, CDR1 is MNHEY and CDR2 is SVGAGI. CDR3: CASSYAQGDTEAFF. The CDR3, as DNA: TGTGCCAGCAGTTACGCCCAGGGGGACACTGAAGCTTTCTTT.

The V call is TRBV7-2, the J call TRBJ2-7, with a weak D call TRBD2 (5 bases). This CDR3 has 14 residues. Germline-derived CDR1 and CDR2 are SGHTA and FQGNSA. Trimming took 3 bases from V and 3 from J, leaving 12 bases between them. The CDR3 loop is CASSLQTGNYEQYF. The CDR3 region has the DNA TGTGCCAGCAGCTTGCAGACGGGGAACTACGAGCAGTACTTC.

The gene calls are TRBV19 and TRBJ1-3, with D uncertain. Per germline, CDR1 LNHDA and CDR2 SQIVND (reference sequence). V was cut by 2 bases and J by 0 bases, with 11 bases left in between. The CDR3 is made up of 16 amino acids. CDR3 residues: CASSISGTHSGNTIYF. The CDR3 DNA follows: TGTGCCAGTAGTATAAGCGGTACGCACTCTGGAAACACCATATATTTT.

The chain is built from TRBV29-1 and TRBJ1-2; tentative D call: TRBD1 (6 bases). Germline assignment: CDR1 SQVTM and CDR2 ANQGSEA. The V end lost 6 bases, the J end lost 7 bases, and 12 bases lay between the germline ends. This CDR3 comprises 11 residues. The CDR3 DNA reads as TGCAGCGTCGCCGGGACAAGTGGCTACACCTTC. This translates into CSVAGTSGYTF.

V and J are TRBV4-1 and TRBJ2-1; D unclear. The CDR3 contains 13 residues. Germline assignment: CDR1 MGHRA and CDR2 YSYEKL. The V gene lost 3 bases and the J gene lost 9 bases, with 12 bases spanning the gap. This CDR3 reads CASSHLLGAEQFF. In DNA, the CDR3 is TGCGCCAGCAGCCACCTCCTAGGTGCTGAGCAGTTCTTC.

The gene calls are TRBV6-5 and TRBJ1-6; 8 bases line up with TRBD1. The J segment lost 10 bases and the V segment lost 7 bases, leaving 3 bases of the junction unmatched. The CDR3 spans 12 residues. Looked up from germline, CDR1 is MNHEY and CDR2 is SVGAGI. The CDR3 region is CASNTGGSPLHF. The CDR3 DNA is TGTGCCAGCAATACAGGGGGGTCACCCCTCCACTTT.

The V and J genes are TRBV5-1 and TRBJ2-7; D might be TRBD2 (5 bases). Per germline, CDR1 SGHRS and CDR2 YFSETQ. The V end was cut by 4 bases, the J end by 3 bases, with 11 bases between. This CDR3 has 13 residues. DNA of the CDR3: TGCGCCAGCAGCAACGGGAAGGGCTACGAGCAGTACTTC. It yields the protein CASSNGKGYEQYF.

Of note for this clone: Additional DNA sequences in this sample encode the identical CDR3. The rearrangement uses TRBV2 and TRBJ1-5; D gene uncertain. Germline V gene sequence: CDR1 SNHLY, CDR2 FYNNEI. V gave up 1 base and J gave up 0 bases, with 7 bases separating them. There are 15 residues in the CDR3. The CDR3 region is CASSEEGASNQPQHF. DNA for the CDR3: TGTGCCAGCAGTGAAGAAGGAGCTAGCAATCAGCCCCAGCATTTT. The variable domain in full, with the rest retrieved from reference TRBV2 and TRBJ1-5, is EPEVTQTPSHQVTQMGQEVILRCVPISNHLYFYWYRQILGQKVEFLVSFYNNEISEKSEIFDDQFSVERPDGSNFTLKIRSTKLEDSAMYFCASSEEGASNQPQHFGDGTRLSIL.

V and J are TRBV7-2 and TRBJ1-1, with a weak D call TRBD1 (5 bases). The CDR3 consists of 14 residues. Germline V gene sequence: CDR1 SGHTA, CDR2 FQGNSA. V dropped 3 bases and J dropped 2 bases, with 10 bases sitting between them. CDR3 sequence reads: CASSLGGANTEAFF. CDR3 sequence (DNA): TGTGCCAGCAGCTTGGGGGGAGCAAACACTGAAGCTTTCTTT.

This sequence joins TRBV29-1 and TRBJ1-2; TRBD1 might be the D (6 bases). Per germline, CDR1 SQVTM and CDR2 ANQGSEA. The V end was cut by 7 bases, the J end by 2 bases, with 23 bases between. The length of the CDR3 is 16 residues. The chain's CDR3 is CSAPQALDSRNYGYTF. The CDR3 bases are TGCAGCGCCCCCCAGGCATTGGACAGCCGAAACTATGGCTACACCTTC.

As concerns this clone: The sample has other DNA sequences that encode this CDR3 too. This chain joins TRBV19 and TRBJ2-3; D might be TRBD2 (6 bases). The CDR3 is made up of 13 amino acids. From germline, CDR1 is LNHDA and CDR2 SQIVND (reference sequence). The ends were cut back, 7 bases at V and 1 base at J, with 9 bases in the middle. For the CDR3, the DNA is TGTGCCAGTACCCCTAGCGGCACAGATACGCAGTATTTT. Protein: CASTPSGTDTQYF.

The chain couples TRBV11-3 to TRBJ2-1; D not resolved. V lost 1 base to trimming and J lost 10 bases, with 14 bases between them. Germline V CDR1 and CDR2: SGHNT, YENEEA. The CDR3 is 14 amino acids. The DNA of the CDR3 is TGTGCCAGCAGCTTAGTGGGATCCTTAGGGGAGCAGTTCTTC. Translating it yields CASSLVGSLGEQFF.

V gene TRBV6-1 combines with J gene TRBJ2-7, with 8 positions matching TRBD1. The CDR3 is made up of 16 amino acids. Per the germline V gene, CDR1 is MNHNS and CDR2 is SASEGT. V shed 0 bases and J 6 bases; nucleotides not matched to a gene: 10. The CDR3: CASSEAGRGPGIEQYF. The CDR3 DNA is TGTGCCAGCAGTGAAGCCGGCAGGGGGCCAGGTATCGAGCAGTACTTC.